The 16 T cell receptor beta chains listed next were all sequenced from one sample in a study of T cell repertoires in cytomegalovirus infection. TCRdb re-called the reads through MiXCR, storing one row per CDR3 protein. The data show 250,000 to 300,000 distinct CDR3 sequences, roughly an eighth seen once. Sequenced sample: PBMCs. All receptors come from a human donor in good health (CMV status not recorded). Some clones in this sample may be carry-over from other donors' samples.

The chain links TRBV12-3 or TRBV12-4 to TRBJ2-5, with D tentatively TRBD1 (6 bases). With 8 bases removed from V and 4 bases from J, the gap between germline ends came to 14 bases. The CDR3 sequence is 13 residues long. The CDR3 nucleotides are TGTGCCAGCCACTCACAAGGGGGAGAGACCCAGTACTTC. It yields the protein CASHSQGGETQYF.

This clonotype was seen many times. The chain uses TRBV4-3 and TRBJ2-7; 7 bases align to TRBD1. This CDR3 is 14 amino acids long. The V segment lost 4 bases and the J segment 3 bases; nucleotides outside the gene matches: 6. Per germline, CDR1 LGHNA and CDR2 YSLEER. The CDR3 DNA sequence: TGCGCCAGCAGCCTTAGACAGGGTCACTACGAGCAGTACTTC. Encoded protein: CASSLRQGHYEQYF.

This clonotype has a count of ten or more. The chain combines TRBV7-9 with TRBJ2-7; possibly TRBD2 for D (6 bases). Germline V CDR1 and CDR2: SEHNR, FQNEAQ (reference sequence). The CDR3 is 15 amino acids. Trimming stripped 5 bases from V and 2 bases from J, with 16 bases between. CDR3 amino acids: CASSPIGSTTYEQYF. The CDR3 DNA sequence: TGTGCCAGCAGCCCCATCGGGAGCACAACCTACGAGCAGTACTTC.

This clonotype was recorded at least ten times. The CDR3 sequence: CASRSWGRGDGYTF. CDR3 coding DNA: TGTGCCAGCAGGTCCTGGGGCAGGGGGGATGGCTACACCTTC. J is TRBJ1-2 and V is TRBV6-1; 7 nucleotides match TRBD1. Germline V lookup: CDR1 MNHNS, CDR2 SASEGT. The CDR3 loop spans 14 amino acids. The trim removed 6 bases at V and 6 bases at J, leaving 10 bases unmatched.

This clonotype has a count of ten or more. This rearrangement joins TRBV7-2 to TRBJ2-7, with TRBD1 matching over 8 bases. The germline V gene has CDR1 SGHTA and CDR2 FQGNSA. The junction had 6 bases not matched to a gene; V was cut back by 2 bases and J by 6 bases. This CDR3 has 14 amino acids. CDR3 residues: CASSLLGQGAEQYF. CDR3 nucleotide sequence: TGTGCCAGCAGCTTACTAGGCCAGGGGGCCGAGCAGTACTTC.

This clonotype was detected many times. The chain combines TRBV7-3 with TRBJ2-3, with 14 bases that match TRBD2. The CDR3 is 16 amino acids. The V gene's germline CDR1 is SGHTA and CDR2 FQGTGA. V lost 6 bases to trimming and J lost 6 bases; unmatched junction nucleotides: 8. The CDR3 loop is CASRRGLAGDLDTQYF. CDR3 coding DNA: TGTGCCAGCAGAAGGGGACTAGCGGGAGATTTGGATACGCAGTATTTT.

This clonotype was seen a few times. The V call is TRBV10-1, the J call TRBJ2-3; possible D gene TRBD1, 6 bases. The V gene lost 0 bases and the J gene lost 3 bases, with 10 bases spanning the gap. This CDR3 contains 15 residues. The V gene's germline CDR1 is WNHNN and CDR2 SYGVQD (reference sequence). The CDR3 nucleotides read TGCGCCAGCAGTGAGTCAAGCAGGGGTACAGATACGCAGTATTTT. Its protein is CASSESSRGTDTQYF.

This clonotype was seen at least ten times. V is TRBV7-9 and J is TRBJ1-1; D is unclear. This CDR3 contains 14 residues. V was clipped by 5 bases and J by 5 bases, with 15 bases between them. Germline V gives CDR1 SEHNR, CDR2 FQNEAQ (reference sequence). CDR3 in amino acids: CASSPRAVGTEAFF. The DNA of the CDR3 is TGTGCCAGCAGCCCGCGGGCGGTGGGAACTGAAGCTTTCTTT.

The CDR3 nucleotides read TGTGCCAGCAGTTTGACGCCCCCTTTGGGACTAGCGGGGGCCTCCTACGAGCAGTACTTC. This encodes CASSLTPPLGLAGASYEQYF. This sequence joins TRBV27 and TRBJ2-7; 14 nucleotides agree with TRBD2. Germline CDR1 reads MNHEY; CDR2 reads SMNVEV (reference sequence). Trimming cost V 3 bases and J 0 bases; bases outside gene matches: 13. The CDR3 length is 20 residues.

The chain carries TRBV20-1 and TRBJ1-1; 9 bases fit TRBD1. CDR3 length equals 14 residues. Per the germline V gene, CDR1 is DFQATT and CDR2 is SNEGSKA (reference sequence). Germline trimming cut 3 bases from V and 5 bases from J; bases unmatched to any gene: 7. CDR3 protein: CSARMGQGGTEAFF. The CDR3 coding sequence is TGCAGTGCTAGGATGGGACAGGGAGGTACTGAAGCTTTCTTT.

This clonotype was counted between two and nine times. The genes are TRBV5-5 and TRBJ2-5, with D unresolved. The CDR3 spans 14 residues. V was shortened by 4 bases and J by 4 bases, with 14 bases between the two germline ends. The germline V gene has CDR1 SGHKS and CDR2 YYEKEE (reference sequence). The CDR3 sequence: CASSTAATPETQYF. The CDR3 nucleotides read TGTGCCAGCAGCACGGCGGCCACGCCAGAGACCCAGTACTTC.

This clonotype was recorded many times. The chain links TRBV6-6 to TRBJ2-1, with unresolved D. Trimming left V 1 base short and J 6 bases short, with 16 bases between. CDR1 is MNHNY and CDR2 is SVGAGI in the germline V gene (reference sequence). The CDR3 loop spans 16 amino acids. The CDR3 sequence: CASSYWTSARPNEQFF. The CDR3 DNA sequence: TGTGCCAGCAGTTACTGGACGTCCGCGCGCCCCAATGAGCAGTTCTTC.

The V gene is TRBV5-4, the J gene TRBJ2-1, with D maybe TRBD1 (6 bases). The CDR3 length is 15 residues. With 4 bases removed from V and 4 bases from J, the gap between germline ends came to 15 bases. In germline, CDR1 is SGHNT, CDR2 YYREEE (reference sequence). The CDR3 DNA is TGTGCCAGCAGCGCAACAGGACAGCAATACAATGAGCAGTTCTTC. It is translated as CASSATGQQYNEQFF. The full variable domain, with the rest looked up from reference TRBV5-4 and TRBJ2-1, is ETGVTQSPTHLIKTRGQQVTLRCSSQSGHNTVSWYQQALGQGPQFIFQYYREEENGRGNFPPRFSGLQFPNYSSELNVNALELDDSALYLCASSATGQQYNEQFFGPGTRLTVL.

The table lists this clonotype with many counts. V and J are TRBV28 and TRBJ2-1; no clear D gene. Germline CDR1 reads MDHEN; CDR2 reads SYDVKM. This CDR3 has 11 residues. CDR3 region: CASSLYNEQFF. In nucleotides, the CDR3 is TGTGCTAGTTCACTATACAATGAGCAGTTCTTC.

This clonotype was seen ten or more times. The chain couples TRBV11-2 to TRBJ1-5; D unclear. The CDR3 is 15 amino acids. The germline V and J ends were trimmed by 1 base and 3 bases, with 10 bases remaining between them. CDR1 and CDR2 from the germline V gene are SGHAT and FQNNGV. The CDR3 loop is CASSLGPGVNQPQHF. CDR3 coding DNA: TGTGCCAGCAGCTTAGGACCGGGTGTCAATCAGCCCCAGCATTTT.

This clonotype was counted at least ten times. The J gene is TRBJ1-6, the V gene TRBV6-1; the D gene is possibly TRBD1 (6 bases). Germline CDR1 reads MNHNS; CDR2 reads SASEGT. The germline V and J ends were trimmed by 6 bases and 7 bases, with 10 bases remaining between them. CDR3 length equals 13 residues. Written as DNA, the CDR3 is TGTGCCAGCAGGCAGGGGACGAATTCACCCCTCCACTTT. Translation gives CASRQGTNSPLHF.